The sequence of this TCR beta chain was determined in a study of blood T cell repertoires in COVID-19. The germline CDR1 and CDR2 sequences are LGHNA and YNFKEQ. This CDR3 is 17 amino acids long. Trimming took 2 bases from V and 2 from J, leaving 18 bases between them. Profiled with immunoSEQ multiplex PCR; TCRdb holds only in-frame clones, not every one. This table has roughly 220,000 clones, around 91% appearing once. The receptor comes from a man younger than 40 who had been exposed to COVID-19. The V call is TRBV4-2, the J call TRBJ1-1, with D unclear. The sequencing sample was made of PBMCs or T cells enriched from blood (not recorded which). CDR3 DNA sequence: TGTGCCAGCAGCCAAAACCTAAACGCGTTCGTAAACACTGAAGCTTTCTTT. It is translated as CASSQNLNAFVNTEAFF.